This T cell receptor beta chain derives from a study of blood T cell repertoires in COVID-19. Study as a whole: The United States, Italy and Spain provided the acute and convalescent COVID-19 samples. T cells, B-cell-depleted T cells, or PBMCs provided the cDNA or gDNA that served as material.

Authors' analysis steps: Amplified reference gene primers provided the basis for estimating nucleated cell counts. Profiling relied on immunoSEQ multiplex PCR, and the TCRdb table lists in-frame clones only, not all of them. V and J calls and clone size follow that table, whereas D and trimming were derived from the DNA. The sample lists roughly 230,000 clones; roughly 84% were seen once. V lost 4 bases, J lost 0 bases, and 7 bases lay in between. The length of the CDR3 is 14 residues. The V gene's germline CDR1 is LNHDA and CDR2 SQIVND (reference sequence). Sequenced input: peripheral blood. This chain links TRBV19 with TRBJ1-5; D is undetermined. This clonotype was sampled from a man in his forties or fifties with acute or convalescent COVID-19. DNA for the CDR3: TGTGCCAGTAGTACAATTAGTAGCAATCAGCCCCAGCATTTT. Amino acids: CASSTISSNQPQHF.